This T cell receptor (beta chain) derives from a study of blood T cell repertoires in COVID-19. The overall study: The analysed material was cDNA or gDNA that came from T cells, B-cell-depleted T cells, or PBMCs.

The data were produced by immunoSEQ multiplex PCR, yet TCRdb's version contains in-frame clones alone and is incomplete. The sample contains 20,000 to 25,000 clones, 86% of which appear only once. Germline V gene data show CDR1 as SNHLY and CDR2 as FYNNEI. The CDR3 runs to 15 residues. Trimming took 4 bases from V and 5 from J; bases not matched to a gene: 6. V is TRBV2 and J is TRBJ2-2, with 8 bases fitting TRBD1. The sample comprised peripheral blood. This clonotype was sampled from a human donor with acute or convalescent COVID-19. The donor label of this sample is uncertain. The CDR3 sequence: CASSVRQGATGELFF. CDR3 sequence (DNA): TGTGCCAGCAGTGTGCGGCAGGGGGCTACCGGGGAGCTGTTTTTT.